This record looks at one T cell receptor (beta chain) sequence and its context. Its antigen is currently unknown. The source material, RNA transcripts, was used to amplify TCR beta CDR3 regions. A first-round RT-PCR of the TCR CDR3 used the HTBI primer set. From the multiplex PCR reads, TCRdb called clonotypes with MiXCR, one entry per CDR3 protein. The repertoire holds approximately 520,000 distinct CDR3 sequences, with under 25% as singletons. Trimming cost V 0 bases and J 8 bases, with 10 bases left between them. Germline values: CDR1 ENHRY, CDR2 SYGVKD. This CDR3 has 13 amino acids. The data originate from a study of T cells in Graves' hyperthyroidism and ophthalmopathy. Participants, patients aged 18 to 65, had newly diagnosed hyperthyroidism with a duration under 2 months. Not enrolled were patients with uncontrolled infection, other autoimmune disease, pregnancy or lactation. Regarding the study as a whole: Most thyroid-expanded clonotypes above 0.001 were also found in blood. From stable hyperthyroidism, ophthalmopathy was separated by a 13 V-J model.

This TCR came from a man younger than 30 with Graves' hyperthyroidism. Source material: blood. The J gene is TRBJ1-2, the V gene TRBV10-3; D ambiguous. DNA of the CDR3: TGTGCCATCAGTGAGTCAAGTCTGGGGGGCTACACCTTC. This codes for CAISESSLGGYTF.